The next 9 T cell receptor beta chains were all read from a single sample in a study of cytomegalovirus exposure and HLA in healthy donors. PCR was performed using 60 Vbeta and 13 Jbeta primers. Measured with immunoSEQ multiplex PCR; TCRdb has only the in-frame clones, and not every one. Of under 200,000 clones listed, around 79% are singletons. The sample taken for sequencing was PBMCs. The receptors were sampled from a woman in her 50s in good health and CMV-seronegative.

Of note for this clone: Different DNA sequences within this sample yield the same CDR3. This chain connects TRBV14 to TRBJ1-2, with D unresolved. V was pared by 2 bases and J by 8 bases, with 18 bases between. Germline values: CDR1 SGHDN, CDR2 FVKESK. The CDR3 length is 15 residues. The CDR3 protein is CASSQWSEASYGYTF. The DNA of the CDR3 is TGTGCCAGCAGCCAATGGTCGGAGGCAAGCTACGGCTACACCTTC.

The rearrangement joins TRBV29-1 to TRBJ2-3; TRBD2 aligns across 14 bases. Germline V gene sequence: CDR1 SQVTM, CDR2 ANQGSEA. V shed 5 bases, J shed 4 bases, and the junction held 5 bases outside the gene matches. The CDR3 loop spans 15 amino acids. Written as DNA, the CDR3 is TGCAGCGTTACTGGACTAGCGGGGGGCTCAGATACGCAGTATTTT. Amino acids: CSVTGLAGGSDTQYF.

The V and J genes are TRBV5-1 and TRBJ2-7; TRBD1 agrees at 10 bases. This CDR3 has 16 amino acids. V dropped 7 bases and J dropped 7; count of bases not matched to a gene: 17. Germline values: CDR1 SGHRS, CDR2 YFSETQ. In DNA form, the CDR3 reads TGCGCCAGCGCAGGGCCGACAGGGGGCTCTTTGGGTGAGCAGTACTTC. Translated: CASAGPTGGSLGEQYF.

The J gene is TRBJ2-1, the V gene TRBV27; TRBD2 aligns across 9 bases. The CDR3 consists of 19 residues. The trim removed 10 bases at V and 2 bases at J, leaving 21 bases unmatched. Germline CDR1 reads MNHEY; CDR2 reads SMNVEV (reference sequence). CDR3 loop: CATSRGWAGGLHTYNEQFF. The DNA for the CDR3 is TGTGCCACCTCCCGTGGGTGGGCGGGGGGGCTGCATACCTACAATGAGCAGTTCTTC.

J is TRBJ2-7 and V is TRBV28; a weak D match, TRBD1 (5 bases). CDR3 length: 14 residues. Trimming cost V 2 bases and J 4 bases, with 12 bases left between them. The germline gives CDR1 MDHEN, CDR2 SYDVKM. This chain's CDR3 is CASSLAGSRYEQYF. The DNA of the CDR3 is TGTGCCAGCAGTTTAGCAGGGTCTCGGTACGAGCAGTACTTC.

The chain has TRBV19 and TRBJ2-5, with 7 bases matching TRBD1. V trimming: 0 bases; J trimming: 3 bases; junction bases outside the gene matches: 7. Germline V gives CDR1 LNHDA, CDR2 SQIVND (reference sequence). The CDR3 consists of 16 residues. The CDR3 DNA is TGTGCCAGTAGTATAGAGTGGGACAGAAGGAAAGAGACCCAGTACTTC. This gives the protein CASSIEWDRRKETQYF.

This chain uses TRBV30 with TRBJ2-4; weak D call: TRBD1 (5 bases). The length of the CDR3 is 16 residues. V was clipped by 0 bases and J by 0 bases, with 12 bases between them. Germline assignment: CDR1 GTSNPN and CDR2 SVGIG (reference sequence). This CDR3 is CAWSVLRGEAKNIQYF. As DNA, the CDR3 is TGTGCCTGGAGTGTACTAAGGGGCGAAGCCAAAAACATTCAGTACTTC.

CDR3 nucleotides: TGTGCCAGCAGTGAATCTGGGACAGTTAACTATGGCTACACCTTC. This sequence encodes CASSESGTVNYGYTF. The V and J genes are TRBV25-1 and TRBJ1-2; 7 bases map to TRBD1. V was pared by 1 base and J by 1 base, with 3 bases of the junction left unmatched. This CDR3 is built from 15 residues. The germline gives CDR1 MGHDK, CDR2 SYGVNS.

The chain combines TRBV27 with TRBJ1-4; unclear D gene. Germline V gene lookup returns CDR1 MNHEY and CDR2 SMNVEV (reference sequence). The CDR3 sequence is 14 residues long. The V gene lost 0 bases and the J gene lost 5 bases, with 7 bases spanning the gap. CDR3 in amino acids: CASSLSVTNEKLFF. CDR3 DNA sequence: TGTGCCAGCAGTTTATCGGTGACAAATGAAAAACTGTTTTTT. The entire variable domain, with the rest obtained from reference TRBV27 and TRBJ1-4, is as follows: EAQVTQNPRYLITVTGKKLTVTCSQNMNHEYMSWYRQDPGLGLRQIYYSMNVEVTDKGDVPEGYKVSRKEKRNFPLILESPSPNQTSLYFCASSLSVTNEKLFFGSGTQLSVL.